Below, one TCR beta chain is given with its context. Seattle cases were enrolled at active infection and followed longitudinally. Authors' analysis steps: Counts of nucleated cells, estimated from reference gene primer amplification, were obtained. TCRdb keeps only in-frame clones here, not all; method: immunoSEQ multiplex PCR. V, J and clone size are taken as reported in that table, and D and trimming were inferred from the DNA itself. The sample contains more than 80,000 clones, around 82% of which appear only once. CDR1 and CDR2 (germline): SGHRS, YFSETQ. The CDR3 spans 19 residues. The V end was cut by 0 bases, the J end by 0 bases, with 18 bases between. The source of the sample is a study of blood T cell repertoires in COVID-19. Study-wide context: Specimens from acute and convalescent COVID-19 originated in the United States, Italy and Spain. T cells, B-cell-depleted T cells, or PBMCs supplied cDNA or gDNA.

The chain employs TRBV5-1 and TRBJ2-2; a weak D match, TRBD2 (7 bases). This TCR was recovered from a woman older than 75 with COVID-19, enrolled during active disease. Sequencing used peripheral blood. DNA of the CDR3: TGCGCCAGCAGCTTGGCGGGGGGCGGGGAGGACTCGAACACCGGGGAGCTGTTTTTT. This translates into CASSLAGGGEDSNTGELFF. Filled out from reference TRBV5-1 and TRBJ2-2, the complete variable domain reads KAGVTQTPRYLIKTRGQQVTLSCSPISGHRSVSWYQQTPGQGLQFLFEYFSETQRNKGNFPGRFSGRQFSNSRSEMNVSTLELGDSALYLCASSLAGGGEDSNTGELFFGEGSRLTVL.